Following are 25 T cell receptor beta chains from one sample sequenced in a study of T cell responses to AZD1222 COVID-19 vaccine. Assay used: immunoSEQ multiplex PCR; TCRdb lists only in-frame clones, some missing. Among just under 90,000 clones, about 91% were seen once, and the ten largest hold 5% to 6.5%. The sample in question was peripheral blood, obtained 28 days after the second AZD1222 dose. The receptors here all came from an adult who received the AZD1222 COVID-19 vaccine.

The chain carries TRBV30 and TRBJ1-1; D not certain. The V end was cut by 2 bases, the J end by 0 bases, with 13 bases between. The CDR3 spans 15 residues. The germline V gene encodes CDR1 GTSNPN and CDR2 SVGIG (reference sequence). The CDR3 reads CAWSPRGFMNTEAFF. CDR3 DNA: TGTGCCTGGAGTCCGCGAGGGTTCATGAACACTGAAGCTTTCTTT.

V is TRBV4-1 and J is TRBJ1-2; D is ambiguous. The CDR3 totals 15 residues. Trimming pared 5 bases from V and 6 bases from J, leaving 19 bases between. The germline V gene has CDR1 MGHRA and CDR2 YSYEKL. CDR3 sequence reads: CASSARQTPGDGYTF. The CDR3 coding sequence is TGCGCCAGCAGCGCCCGACAAACCCCGGGAGATGGCTACACCTTC.

The chain is built from TRBV5-1 and TRBJ1-1; D perhaps matches TRBD1 (5 bases). Germline CDR1 SGHRS, CDR2 YFSETQ. The CDR3 consists of 16 residues. V dropped 5 bases and J dropped 0 bases, with 17 bases sitting between them. The chain's CDR3 is CASSSGKGRMNTEAFF. The CDR3 DNA reads TGCGCCAGCAGTTCCGGAAAGGGGCGCATGAACACTGAAGCTTTCTTT.

The chain couples TRBV7-9 to TRBJ1-1, with 9 bases aligning to TRBD1. J was trimmed by 5 bases and V by 4 bases; bases with no gene match: 5. This CDR3 is 14 amino acids long. The V gene's germline CDR1 is SEHNR and CDR2 FQNEAQ (reference sequence). CDR3 in DNA: TGTGCCAGCAGCTCGACAGGGGGGAGGACTGAAGCTTTCTTT. Translating gives CASSSTGGRTEAFF. The variable domain in full, completed from reference TRBV7-9 and TRBJ1-1, reads DTGVSQNPRHKITKRGQNVTFRCDPISEHNRLYWYRQTLGQGPEFLTYFQNEAQLEKSRLLSDRFSAERPKGSFSTLEIQRTEQGDSAMYLCASSSTGGRTEAFFGQGTRLTVV.

V and J are TRBV3-1 (or the pseudogene TRBV3-2) and TRBJ1-3, with TRBD1 matching over 9 bases. Germline-derived CDR1 and CDR2 are LGHDT and YNNKEL (reference sequence). V lost 6 bases, J lost 4 bases, and 7 bases stayed unmatched. This CDR3 has 15 amino acids. For the CDR3, the DNA is TGTGCCAGCAGTCTAAACAGGGGGCGCGGAAACACCATATATTTT. It codes for CASSLNRGRGNTIYF.

Details on this clone: This sample includes further DNA sequences coding for the same CDR3. Here the CDR3 reads CASSGGAGELFF. CDR3 sequence (DNA): TGTGCCAGTAGTGGGGGCGCCGGGGAGCTGTTTTTT. The chain carries TRBV19 and TRBJ2-2; tentative D call: TRBD1 (6 bases). V lost 5 bases and J lost 6, with 7 bases in between. This CDR3 is 12 amino acids long. Germline assignment: CDR1 LNHDA and CDR2 SQIVND (reference sequence).

This clone was picked up one time. The rearrangement joins TRBV5-6 to TRBJ1-6; D unclear. This CDR3 contains 15 residues. V shed 2 bases and J shed 0 bases, with 6 bases lying between them. Germline CDR1 SGHDT, CDR2 YYEEEE. The CDR3 DNA reads as TGTGCCAGCAGCTTAAGGAGCTCCTATAATTCACCCCTCCACTTT. Residues: CASSLRSSYNSPLHF. Drawing the rest from reference TRBV5-6 and TRBJ1-6, the complete variable domain is DAGVTQSPTHLIKTRGQQVTLRCSPKSGHDTVSWYQQALGQGPQFIFQYYEEEERQRGNFPDRFSGHQFPNYSSELNVNALLLGDSALYLCASSLRSSYNSPLHFGNGTRLTVT.

V is TRBV5-1 and J is TRBJ1-6; no clear D. Germline values: CDR1 SGHRS, CDR2 YFSETQ. The V and J ends lost 2 bases and 0 bases respectively, with 9 bases between them. This CDR3 contains 16 residues. CDR3 nucleotide sequence: TGCGCCAGCAGCTTCAAGGGAAGCTCCTATAATTCACCCCTCCACTTT. Amino acids: CASSFKGSSYNSPLHF.

The V gene is TRBV6-5, the J gene TRBJ2-4, with D tentatively TRBD1 or TRBD2 (5 bases each). This CDR3 contains 12 residues. Germline CDR1 MNHEY, CDR2 SVGAGI. Deletions cut 11 bases from V and 1 base from J, with 9 bases between. DNA of the CDR3: TGTGCCGCCGGGGCGGCCAAAAACATTCAGTACTTC. Translating it yields CAAGAAKNIQYF.

The chain combines TRBV10-3 with TRBJ2-3; the match to TRBD2 covers 8 bases. Trimming took 6 bases from V and 7 from J; bases not matched to a gene: 12. CDR1 is ENHRY and CDR2 is SYGVKD in the germline V gene. CDR3 length: 15 residues. CDR3 protein: CAIRGGLDAVNTQYF. The CDR3 DNA follows: TGTGCCATCAGGGGGGGACTAGATGCAGTCAATACGCAGTATTTT.

The rearrangement joins TRBV6-1 to TRBJ1-2; D ambiguous. The CDR3 loop spans 15 amino acids. V gave up 0 bases and J gave up 0 bases, with 8 bases separating them. CDR1 is MNHNS and CDR2 is SASEGT in the germline V gene. CDR3 sequence (DNA): TGTGCCAGCAGTGAAGCCGGCAGGACTAACTATGGCTACACCTTC. Its protein product is CASSEAGRTNYGYTF.

A remark on this clone: At one end, the junction sequence differs from germline, possibly due to a read error. This chain connects TRBV30 to TRBJ1-2; TRBD1 might be the D (5 bases). Germline V CDR1 and CDR2: GTSNPN, SVGIG (reference sequence). The CDR3 is 13 residues long. This CDR3 reads CAWSEIGTGVPPF. The CDR3 DNA reads as TGTGCCTGGAGTGAGATAGGGACCGGGGTTCCTCCATTC.

The rearrangement uses TRBV27 and TRBJ1-1, with a tentative D call TRBD1 (5 bases). The CDR3 consists of 15 residues. CDR1 is MNHEY and CDR2 is SMNVEV in the germline V gene (reference sequence). The germline V and J ends were trimmed by 6 bases and 0 bases, with 14 bases remaining between them. The DNA for the CDR3 is TGTGCCAGCAGAACAGCCGGGACGGTGAACACTGAAGCTTTCTTT. It translates to CASRTAGTVNTEAFF.

This sequence joins TRBV5-8 and TRBJ1-1; TRBD1 matches 7 bases. The CDR3 is 15 amino acids. V lost 4 bases to trimming and J lost 0 bases; unmatched junction nucleotides: 6. CDR1 is SGHTS, CDR2 YDEGEE, per germline. As DNA, the CDR3 is TGTGCCAGCAGCAGAGGGGGCGGCGTGAACACTGAAGCTTTCTTT. As protein: CASSRGGGVNTEAFF.

This clone has a single count. This sequence joins TRBV5-1 and TRBJ1-2; possible D gene TRBD1, 5 bases. The length of the CDR3 is 12 residues. Deletions cut 5 bases from V and 8 bases from J, with 13 bases between. Germline CDR1 SGHRS, CDR2 YFSETQ. For the CDR3, the DNA is TGCGCCAGCAGTGGGCAGGGAGAGGGCTACACCTTC. It translates to CASSGQGEGYTF.

This rearrangement joins TRBV19 to TRBJ2-1; tentative D call: TRBD2 (6 bases). The CDR3 has 14 residues. Germline V lookup: CDR1 LNHDA, CDR2 SQIVND (reference sequence). V gave up 11 bases and J gave up 7 bases, with 21 bases separating them. The CDR3 bases are TGTGCCTCTGGGGCGGGCGGGATGTGGAATGAGCAGTTCTTC. It yields the protein CASGAGGMWNEQFF.

This chain uses TRBV19 with TRBJ1-5; D gene ambiguous. Germline-derived CDR1 and CDR2 are LNHDA and SQIVND (reference sequence). The CDR3 extends over 13 amino acids. V lost 3 bases and J 4 bases, leaving 7 bases between the germline ends. The CDR3 nucleotides read TGTGCCAGTAGTATGGCGGGGAATCAGCCCCAGCATTTT. Amino acid sequence: CASSMAGNQPQHF.

The chain's CDR3 is CASSLGRTSGGANTQYF. Written as DNA, the CDR3 is TGCGCCAGCAGCTTGGGAAGGACTAGCGGGGGGGCCAATACGCAGTATTTT. The chain couples TRBV5-1 to TRBJ2-3; 15 bases align to TRBD2. Germline V gene lookup returns CDR1 SGHRS and CDR2 YFSETQ. The CDR3 length is 17 residues. J lost 7 bases, V lost 0 bases, and 6 bases had no gene match. Full variable domain (missing parts from reference TRBV5-1 and TRBJ2-3): KAGVTQTPRYLIKTRGQQVTLSCSPISGHRSVSWYQQTPGQGLQFLFEYFSETQRNKGNFPGRFSGRQFSNSRSEMNVSTLELGDSALYLCASSLGRTSGGANTQYFGPGTRLTVL.

The chain uses TRBV19 and TRBJ1-2; D is unclear. The germline gives CDR1 LNHDA, CDR2 SQIVND (reference sequence). The length of the CDR3 is 14 residues. V gave up 3 bases and J gave up 0 bases, with 8 bases separating them. In nucleotides, the CDR3 is TGTGCCAGTAGTATTCAGAGCTCTAACTATGGCTACACCTTC. Protein product: CASSIQSSNYGYTF.

The rearrangement links TRBV28 to TRBJ1-5; tentative D call: TRBD1 (5 bases). CDR1 is MDHEN and CDR2 is SYDVKM in the germline V gene. CDR3 length: 14 amino acids. V was cut by 7 bases and J by 1 base, with 11 bases left in between. CDR3 DNA: TGTGCCAGCACCCGGGGGGGGAGCAATCAGCCCCAGCATTTT. The encoded protein is CASTRGGSNQPQHF. The complete variable domain, with remaining parts taken from reference TRBV28 and TRBJ1-5, reads DVKVTQSSRYLVKRTGEKVFLECVQDMDHENMFWYRQDPGLGLRLIYFSYDVKMKEKGDIPEGYSVSREKKERFSLILESASTNQTSMYLCASTRGGSNQPQHFGDGTRLSIL.

The chain has TRBV11-2 and TRBJ1-1, with unresolved D. Trimming stripped 1 base from V and 5 bases from J, with 14 bases between. This CDR3 region has 15 residues. Germline V gene data show CDR1 as SGHAT and CDR2 as FQNNGV. The CDR3 bases are TGTGCCAGCAGCTTAGCATCGCAGGTAGGAACTGAAGCTTTCTTT. It codes for CASSLASQVGTEAFF. The full variable domain, completed using reference TRBV11-2 and TRBJ1-1, is EAGVAQSPRYKIIEKRQSVAFWCNPISGHATLYWYQQILGQGPKLLIQFQNNGVVDDSQLPKDRFSAERLKGVDSTLKIQPAKLEDSAVYLCASSLASQVGTEAFFGQGTRLTVV.

Notes on this clone: This CDR3 is missing its conserved last phenylalanine or tryptophan, likely due to a read error. The rearrangement uses TRBV6-1 and TRBJ1-2, with D hard to call. CDR3 size: 14 residues. V gave up 0 bases and J gave up 0 bases, with 5 bases separating them. The V gene's germline CDR1 is MNHNS and CDR2 SASEGT. The CDR3 bases are TGTGCCAGCAGTGAAGCAACAGCTAACTATGGCTACACCCTC. Amino acids: CASSEATANYGYTL.

V usage is TRBV2 and J usage is TRBJ1-1, with 8 bases fitting TRBD1. The CDR3 sequence is 14 residues long. The trim removed 6 bases at V and 5 bases at J, leaving 8 bases unmatched. CDR1 is SNHLY and CDR2 is FYNNEI in the germline V gene. CDR3 nucleotides: TGTGCCAGCAGGGACAGGGTGCGGTCTACTGAAGCTTTCTTT. This gives the protein CASRDRVRSTEAFF.

The chain joins TRBV7-3 to TRBJ2-3; TRBD2 might be the D (6 bases). Trimming took off 2 bases at V and 2 bases at J, with 8 bases between the two ends. The CDR3 has 14 amino acids. Germline assignment: CDR1 SGHTA and CDR2 FQGTGA. CDR3 coding DNA: TGTGCCAGCAGCTTAGCGGGGTACACAGATACGCAGTATTTT. It yields the protein CASSLAGYTDTQYF.

V and J are TRBV6-4 and TRBJ2-2; D is uncertain. This CDR3 spans 15 amino acids. Germline V gives CDR1 MRHNA, CDR2 SNTAGT. Trimming cost V 2 bases and J 1 base, with 8 bases left between them. CDR3 amino acids: CASSDGHRNTGELFF. The CDR3 DNA reads TGTGCCAGCAGTGACGGGCATCGGAACACCGGGGAGCTGTTTTTT.